The 8 T cell receptor beta chains listed next were all sequenced from one sample in a study of T cells in Graves' hyperthyroidism and ophthalmopathy. Amplified regions were TCR beta CDR3 sequences from RNA transcripts. A first-round RT-PCR of the TCR CDR3 used the HTBI primer set. TCRdb re-called the multiplex PCR reads with MiXCR, one entry per CDR3 protein. The sample holds 700,000 to 850,000 distinct CDR3 sequences, roughly a third seen once. Sequenced sample: blood. The receptor source for this set is a woman aged 40 to 49 with Graves' hyperthyroidism.

This clonotype was seen repeatedly, ten times or more. The chain has TRBV2 and TRBJ1-2; 8 bases line up with TRBD1. The CDR3 runs to 12 residues. J was trimmed by 11 bases and V by 7 bases; bases with no gene match: 9. Germline V gene lookup returns CDR1 SNHLY and CDR2 FYNNEI. This CDR3 is CASTRRTGPYTF. The CDR3 DNA reads as TGTGCCAGCACACGTAGGACAGGGCCTTACACCTTC.

The gene calls are TRBV12-3 or TRBV12-4 and TRBJ2-2; a weak D match, TRBD1 (5 bases). This CDR3 region has 19 residues. The V end lost 4 bases, the J end lost 1 base, and 22 bases lay between the germline ends. CDR3 coding DNA: TGTGCCAGCAGTTCCCCCTCCCCTTCGACAGACCTGAACACCGGGGAGCTGTTTTTT. Protein product: CASSSPSPSTDLNTGELFF.

The gene calls are TRBV7-9 and TRBJ2-7, with D possibly being TRBD2 (6 bases). This CDR3 spans 14 amino acids. Deletions cut 3 bases from V and 3 bases from J, with 12 bases between. CDR1 is SEHNR and CDR2 is FQNEAQ in the germline V gene (reference sequence). The CDR3 sequence: CASSFGGRDYEQYF. In DNA form, the CDR3 reads TGTGCCAGCAGCTTCGGGGGACGGGACTACGAGCAGTACTTC.

This clonotype was counted between two and nine times. The chain is built from TRBV28 and TRBJ2-7; D gene unclear. Germline V lookup: CDR1 MDHEN, CDR2 SYDVKM. The germline V and J ends were trimmed by 2 bases and 9 bases, with 14 bases remaining between them. The CDR3 loop spans 13 amino acids. In nucleotides, the CDR3 is TGTGCCAGCAGTTTACCCGCAGCTCTGGGGCAGTACTTC. Translated: CASSLPAALGQYF.

The chain couples TRBV4-3 to TRBJ2-6; TRBD1 matches 7 bases. The V gene end was trimmed by 5 bases and the J gene end by 1 base; junction bases not matched to a gene: 5. Germline V gene sequence: CDR1 LGHNA, CDR2 YSLEER. CDR3 length: 16 residues. The CDR3 protein is CASSSAGGSGANVLTF. DNA of the CDR3: TGCGCCAGCAGCTCGGCAGGGGGATCTGGGGCCAACGTCCTGACTTTC.

The rearrangement links TRBV10-3 to TRBJ2-5; 8 nucleotides agree with TRBD2. J gave up 11 bases and V 4 bases, and 12 bases lay outside the gene matches. Germline CDR1 ENHRY, CDR2 SYGVKD. This CDR3 spans 14 amino acids. The CDR3 coding sequence is TGTGCCATCAGTGTTGGTAGCGGGGTAGGTGAGCAGTACTTC. As protein: CAISVGSGVGEQYF.

V and J are TRBV29-1 and TRBJ2-3, with D possibly matching TRBD1 (6 bases). Deletions cut 3 bases from V and 6 bases from J, with 7 bases between. The CDR3 extends over 11 amino acids. The germline CDR1 and CDR2 sequences are SQVTM and ANQGSEA. DNA for the CDR3: TGCAGCGTTGATCAGGGGGATACGCAGTATTTT. Protein sequence: CSVDQGDTQYF.

This rearrangement joins TRBV10-3 to TRBJ2-7; the match to TRBD1 covers 7 bases. J was trimmed by 9 bases and V by 3 bases; bases with no gene match: 23. Per the germline V gene, CDR1 is ENHRY and CDR2 is SYGVKD. This CDR3 has 18 amino acids. In DNA, the CDR3 is TGTGCCATCAGTGATATAACTGTAGGGAGACAGGGTTCATTTTGGCAGTACTTC. It specifies CAISDITVGRQGSFWQYF.